This passage covers 21 T cell receptor beta chains from one sample sequenced in a study of blood T cell repertoires in COVID-19. Clones were sequenced by immunoSEQ multiplex PCR, and TCRdb holds only the in-frame ones, with some missing. This sample has 300,000 or so clones, with over 75% found just once. The sample taken for sequencing was peripheral blood. Every receptor here comes from a woman between 50 and 59 years old who had recovered from COVID-19.

The chain joins TRBV5-1 to TRBJ2-7; 14 nucleotides line up with TRBD2. V trimming: 5 bases; J trimming: 1 base; junction bases outside the gene matches: 5. Germline assignment: CDR1 SGHRS and CDR2 YFSETQ. CDR3 length: 16 residues. Here the CDR3 reads CASSSRLAGGSYEQYF. CDR3 DNA sequence: TGCGCCAGCAGTTCTAGACTAGCGGGAGGGTCCTACGAGCAGTACTTC.

The V call is TRBV6-2 or TRBV6-3, the J call TRBJ2-1, with TRBD2 matching 11 bases. With V trimmed by 0 bases and J by 3 bases, 4 bases remained unmatched. This CDR3 region has 17 residues. In germline, CDR1 is MNHEY, CDR2 SVGEGT. Here the CDR3 reads CASSYSPGTSGYNEQFF. CDR3 DNA: TGTGCCAGCAGTTACTCCCCCGGGACTAGCGGCTACAATGAGCAGTTCTTC.

CDR3 amino acids: CASSYPGESQPQHF. CDR3 in DNA: TGTGCCAGCAGTTACCCAGGGGAGAGTCAGCCCCAGCATTTT. V and J are TRBV28 and TRBJ1-5, with D maybe TRBD1 (6 bases). The V gene's germline CDR1 is MDHEN and CDR2 SYDVKM. The CDR3 is 14 amino acids. V gave up 4 bases and J gave up 6 bases, with 13 bases separating them. Supplemented by reference TRBV28 and TRBJ1-5, the full variable domain reads DVKVTQSSRYLVKRTGEKVFLECVQDMDHENMFWYRQDPGLGLRLIYFSYDVKMKEKGDIPEGYSVSREKKERFSLILESASTNQTSMYLCASSYPGESQPQHFGDGTRLSIL.

This clone has only a few counts. V usage is TRBV7-9 and J usage is TRBJ2-1; the D gene is possibly TRBD1 (6 bases). The germline V gene encodes CDR1 SEHNR and CDR2 FQNEAQ (reference sequence). The CDR3 length is 16 residues. V was cut by 2 bases and J by 2 bases, with 13 bases left in between. CDR3 in amino acids: CASSLQQGTTYNEQFF. In DNA form, the CDR3 reads TGTGCCAGCAGCTTACAGCAGGGGACAACCTACAATGAGCAGTTCTTC.

The chain links TRBV5-5 to TRBJ2-7, with 8 nucleotides matching TRBD1. CDR3 size: 16 residues. Trimming removed 2 bases from V and 3 bases from J; junction bases left unmatched: 10. CDR1 is SGHKS, CDR2 YYEKEE, per germline (reference sequence). This chain's CDR3 is CASSFLFTGQDYEQYF. For the CDR3, the DNA is TGTGCCAGCAGCTTCCTTTTTACGGGACAGGACTACGAGCAGTACTTC. The full variable domain, rest sourced from reference TRBV5-5 and TRBJ2-7, is DAGVTQSPTHLIKTRGQQVTLRCSPISGHKSVSWYQQVLGQGPQFIFQYYEKEERGRGNFPDRFSARQFPNYSSELNVNALLLGDSALYLCASSFLFTGQDYEQYFGPGTRLTVT.

The chain links TRBV28 to TRBJ1-2; tentatively, D is TRBD1 (5 bases). CDR1 and CDR2 from the germline V gene are MDHEN and SYDVKM. There are 12 residues in the CDR3. Trimming took off 1 base at V and 6 bases at J, with 6 bases between the two ends. The CDR3 spells CASSLSTDGYTF. The CDR3 nucleotides read TGTGCCAGCAGTTTATCGACAGATGGCTACACCTTC.

This sequence joins TRBV15 and TRBJ2-3, with a weak D call TRBD1 (6 bases). Germline-derived CDR1 and CDR2 are LNHNV and YYDKDF (reference sequence). CDR3 size: 14 residues. The V end was cut by 0 bases, the J end by 5 bases, with 9 bases between. CDR3 DNA: TGTGCCACCAGCAGAGATCGGACAGAAGATACGCAGTATTTT. Residues: CATSRDRTEDTQYF.

The chain has TRBV28 and TRBJ2-7; D uncertain. In germline, CDR1 is MDHEN, CDR2 SYDVKM. The V and J ends lost 6 bases and 4 bases respectively, with 25 bases between them. This CDR3 comprises 17 residues. The CDR3 loop reads CASSPSVISTRRYEQYF. CDR3 DNA: TGTGCCAGCAGCCCCTCTGTGATTAGCACGAGAAGATACGAGCAGTACTTC.

The CDR3 DNA follows: TGTGCCAGCAGCCTAGGACAGACGGAGCAGTTCTTC. Its translation: CASSLGQTEQFF. The chain is built from TRBV11-2 and TRBJ2-1; D might be TRBD1 (6 bases). The CDR3 contains 12 residues. Germline V gives CDR1 SGHAT, CDR2 FQNNGV. Trimming stripped 5 bases from V and 10 bases from J, with 12 bases between.

The chain carries TRBV10-3 and TRBJ2-3; TRBD1 matches 7 bases. Germline CDR1 is ENHRY and CDR2 is SYGVKD. The CDR3 runs 15 residues. The trim removed 6 bases at V and 0 bases at J, leaving 6 bases unmatched. DNA of the CDR3: TGTGCCATCAGGGGGGACAGTTCTAGCACAGATACGCAGTATTTT. It codes for CAIRGDSSSTDTQYF.

About this clone itself: Other nucleotide sequences from this sample produce the same CDR3. The V call is TRBV20-1, the J call TRBJ2-5; D call uncertain. The V gene's germline CDR1 is DFQATT and CDR2 SNEGSKA (reference sequence). Trimming took 2 bases from V and 4 from J, leaving 2 bases between them. The CDR3 is 10 amino acids. The CDR3 DNA reads TGCAGTGCTAGACGAGAGACCCAGTACTTC. Translating gives CSARRETQYF.

This chain uses TRBV7-2 with TRBJ2-7; tentatively, D is TRBD1 (5 bases). The length of the CDR3 is 14 residues. The ends were cut back, 8 bases at V and 1 base at J, with 15 bases in the middle. From germline, CDR1 is SGHTA and CDR2 FQGNSA. DNA of the CDR3: TGTGCCAGCCGAGCTACAGGCACATCCTACGAGCAGTACTTC. Protein: CASRATGTSYEQYF.

The CDR3 DNA reads TGTGCCAGCAGTTCCCAAGCGGGAGGGCAGCAGTTCTTC. This translates into CASSSQAGGQQFF. The chain uses TRBV27 and TRBJ2-1, with 10 positions matching TRBD2. This CDR3 is built from 13 residues. CDR1 and CDR2 from the germline V gene are MNHEY and SMNVEV (reference sequence). With V trimmed by 4 bases and J by 11 bases, 5 bases remained unmatched.

The chain has TRBV7-3 and TRBJ1-1, with 7 bases aligning to TRBD1. Germline CDR1 reads SGHTA; CDR2 reads FQGTGA. This CDR3 is 14 amino acids long. V trimming: 2 bases; J trimming: 1 base; junction bases outside the gene matches: 1. CDR3 region: CASSLQGENTEAFF. CDR3 bases: TGTGCCAGCAGCTTACAGGGGGAGAACACTGAAGCTTTCTTT.

The chain uses TRBV6-6 and TRBJ2-3, with 12 nucleotides matching TRBD2. The ends lost 2 bases at V and 4 bases at J; junction bases unmatched: 4. Looked up from germline, CDR1 is MNHNY and CDR2 is SVGAGI (reference sequence). The CDR3 spans 16 residues. The CDR3 loop is CASSYALAGGSDTQYF. The CDR3, as DNA: TGTGCCAGCAGTTACGCGCTAGCGGGAGGGTCAGATACGCAGTATTTT.

The chain recombines TRBV2 with TRBJ1-2; 7 bases fit TRBD1. The CDR3 sequence is 13 residues long. The germline V gene encodes CDR1 SNHLY and CDR2 FYNNEI. Unmatched junction bases numbered 6, after V lost 3 bases and J lost 8 bases. The CDR3 loop reads CASSEQGEDGYTF. Written as DNA, the CDR3 is TGTGCCAGCAGTGAGCAGGGGGAGGACGGCTACACCTTC.

CDR3 nucleotides: TGTGCCAGCAGTAGCGGGAGCTACGAGCAGTACTTC. Its translation: CASSSGSYEQYF. This sequence joins TRBV28 and TRBJ2-7, with 8 bases lining up with TRBD2. The CDR3 covers 12 residues. J lost 3 bases, V lost 5 bases, and 0 bases had no gene match. Germline V lookup: CDR1 MDHEN, CDR2 SYDVKM.

The V call is TRBV5-4, the J call TRBJ2-7, with TRBD2 as a possible D gene (5 bases). The CDR3 loop spans 14 amino acids. Trimming removed 4 bases at V and 7 bases at J, with 18 bases between. Germline assignment: CDR1 SGHNT and CDR2 YYREEE (reference sequence). In DNA form, the CDR3 reads TGTGCCAGCAGCCCTGAGTGGGCCGGCGGGGAGCAGTACTTC. Its translation: CASSPEWAGGEQYF.

The chain has TRBV5-4 and TRBJ1-4; unclear D gene. This CDR3 has 13 amino acids. Trimming pared 0 bases from V and 14 bases from J, leaving 14 bases between. Germline CDR1 SGHNT, CDR2 YYREEE (reference sequence). DNA for the CDR3: TGTGCCAGCAGCTTGGAGACAACCGGAGGGCTGTTTTTT. Its translation is CASSLETTGGLFF.

The genes are TRBV2 and TRBJ1-3, with D possibly matching TRBD1 (5 bases). Trimming removed 5 bases at V and 3 bases at J, with 11 bases between. This CDR3 comprises 14 residues. CDR1 is SNHLY, CDR2 FYNNEI, per germline. The CDR3 bases are TGTGCCAGCAGTAGCCAGGGAAATGGAAACACCATATATTTT. As protein: CASSSQGNGNTIYF.

This clone was found once. This sequence joins TRBV27 and TRBJ1-1; a weak D match, TRBD1 (5 bases). The CDR3 is made up of 14 amino acids. V gave up 6 bases and J gave up 5 bases, with 16 bases separating them. Germline V gene lookup returns CDR1 MNHEY and CDR2 SMNVEV (reference sequence). CDR3 sequence (DNA): TGTGCCAGCAGCCTGAGCGGGGCGCGAACTGAAGCTTTCTTT. Translating gives CASSLSGARTEAFF.